This TCR beta chain originates from a study of CD8+ T cells in alopecia areata. Study-wide results and limits: Tofacitinib delivered significant drops in scalp clonality and in expanded CD8+ clones among the top 100. During tofacitinib treatment, many expanded lesional clones remained in scalp and blood.

This clone was found once. Its antigen remains unidentified. The germline V and J ends were trimmed by 5 bases and 14 bases, with 22 bases remaining between them. CDR3 size: 14 residues. Germline lookup yields CDR1 SGHVS and CDR2 FNYEAQ. Extraction of RNA preceded its reverse transcription into cDNA, which served as the sequencing template. Data came from immunoSEQ multiplex PCR; TCRdb stores just in-frame clones and leaves some out. The repertoire holds 210,000 or so clones, with 66% as singletons. Indicated treatment: oral pan-JAK inhibitor, 5-10 mg twice daily. This receptor was identified in a human donor with alopecia areata. The gene calls are TRBV7-6 and TRBJ2-1; D is possibly TRBD1 (6 bases). Sequences were derived from CD4+ T cells sorted from blood, sampled at roughly week 45, from a patient treated with tofacitinib. CDR3 DNA: TGTGCCAGCAGCGGACGGGACACCCTCGCGGAGAAGTTCTTC. Amino acid sequence: CASSGRDTLAEKFF.